This record concerns one T cell receptor beta chain sequence. TCRdb's copy holds only in-frame clones and misses some; the assay was immunoSEQ multiplex PCR. The sample has about 180,000 clones, 90% to 95% seen once. This CDR3 is built from 13 residues. CDR1 is LNHDA, CDR2 SQIVND, per germline (reference sequence). V lost 4 bases and J lost 6, with 10 bases in between. This sample is drawn from a study of control samples from healthy donors and cancer patients. This clonotype originated in a young man in good health. The rearrangement joins TRBV19 to TRBJ2-4, with TRBD2 as a possible D gene (5 bases). Sample: blood. The CDR3 loop is CASSKGGLNIQYF. As DNA, the CDR3 is TGTGCCAGTAGTAAGGGCGGACTAAACATTCAGTACTTC.